This T cell receptor (beta chain) derives from a study of T-cell reconstitution after alpha-beta-depleted transplantation in children. The library targeted TCRbeta and was prepared with unique molecular identifiers. TCRdb redid the calling of the PCR reads with MiXCR, one entry per CDR3 protein. The data show a few hundred thousand distinct CDR3 sequences, roughly 10% seen once. Study-level results: One year after transplant, T-cell counts and diversity came mostly from newly produced T cells. Surviving thymic progenitors and recipient T cells were the source of high TCRbeta diversity at day 60 in some patients. In patients about two months after transplant, alpha-beta T cells reportedly arose from several hundred expanded graft clones.

This clonotype was picked up many times. Its cognate antigen is unknown. CDR1 and CDR2 (germline): DFQATT, SNEGSKA (reference sequence). Trimming took 1 base from V and 7 from J, leaving 13 bases between them. The CDR3 is 13 residues long. The specimen was peripheral blood, collected 180 days after TCRalphabeta/CD19-depleted stem cell transplant. The source is a male patient aged 2 to 10 who had a stem cell transplant for chronic granulomatous disease, so the T cells may come from the graft donor. V is TRBV20-1 and J is TRBJ1-1; no firm D call. CDR3 amino acids: CSARGRGRVEAFF. The DNA of the CDR3 is TGCAGTGCTAGAGGACGAGGGCGGGTTGAAGCTTTCTTT.